This T cell receptor (beta chain) was profiled in a study of cytotoxic CD8 clonotypes in ibrutinib-treated CLL. Study-level information: Response samples were drawn at a median of roughly 13 months of treatment, range 6 to 36.

Sequencing was designed to attain a depth spanning 1 in 200,000 to 1 in 1 million T cells. Sequenced by immunoSEQ multiplex PCR; TCRdb stores in-frame clones only, minus some. The sample shows some 140,000 clones, approximately 90% of them seen only once. Study-wide findings and caveats: Lymph node repertoires were not studied, and sampling times were unmatched. Baseline clonality, higher than in age-matched healthy donors, tracked circulating CD8+ T-cell counts.

To note about this clone: Its antigen is as yet unknown.

Germline V CDR1 and CDR2: MNHEY, SMNVEV (reference sequence). The junction had 5 bases not matched to a gene; V was cut back by 3 bases and J by 4 bases. The CDR3 loop spans 14 amino acids. V and J are TRBV27 and TRBJ1-2; 7 nucleotides align to TRBD1. This sequence was found in a human donor with chronic lymphocytic leukemia. The specimen was PBMCs, collected after 12 months of ibrutinib treatment. In DNA, the CDR3 is TGTGCCAGCAGTTTCTTACAGGGGTTCTATGGCTACACCTTC. Translating gives CASSFLQGFYGYTF.